Detailed here is one TCR beta chain. This CDR3 contains 13 residues. V was cut by 3 bases and J by 2 bases, with 8 bases left in between. Germline CDR1 and CDR2: SGHTA and FQGNSA. Produced via immunoSEQ multiplex PCR; TCRdb's table is partial and in-frame only. The top ten clones hold more than 0.45% of a sample with over a million clones, roughly 74% of them seen once. The data originate from a study of shared clonotypes between healthy human individuals. The sequenced sample was memory CD4+ T cells from PBMCs. Subset here: CD45RA-negative fraction. The rearrangement uses TRBV7-2 and TRBJ2-7; weak D call: TRBD2 (5 bases). This TCR was sampled from a man in his late teens or twenties in good health. Some clones in this sample may be carry-over from other donors' samples. The CDR3 region has the DNA TGTGCCAGCAGCTTTGTGGGAGCCTACGAGCAGTACTTC. Protein: CASSFVGAYEQYF.